The T cell receptor (beta chain) under discussion was sequenced for a study of Graves' ophthalmopathy and Graves' hyperthyroidism. Looking at the study overall: Investigators collected peripheral blood at initial diagnosis, before any treatment was given.

The CDR3 runs 15 residues. In germline, CDR1 is LGHNA, CDR2 YNFKEQ. Trimming took off 0 bases at V and 7 bases at J, with 12 bases between the two ends. Study-wide results and limits: Forecasting of ophthalmopathy progression by the model achieved more than 70% sensitivity and roughly 78% specificity. Separation of ophthalmopathy from stable hyperthyroidism was achieved by a 13-signature model, at 85% to 90% sensitivity and 81.08% specificity. Appearing in blood as well were most expanded thyroid clonotypes above 0.001 frequency.

This clonotype has ten or more counts. Its antigen remains unknown. RNA served as the template for amplifying TCR beta CDR3 regions. First-round RT-PCR used HTBI primers; second-round multiplex PCR followed. TCRdb called the multiplex PCR reads again in MiXCR, with one record for every CDR3 protein. Among 300,000 or so distinct CDR3 sequences listed, 15% to 20% were seen once. The specimen sequenced was peripheral blood. The receptor comes from an adult man with Graves' ophthalmopathy. The V call is TRBV4-2, the J call TRBJ2-2; no firm D call. CDR3 DNA sequence: TGTGCCAGCAGCCAAGATCGAGGAAAGTACGGGGAGCTGTTTTTT. This gives the protein CASSQDRGKYGELFF.